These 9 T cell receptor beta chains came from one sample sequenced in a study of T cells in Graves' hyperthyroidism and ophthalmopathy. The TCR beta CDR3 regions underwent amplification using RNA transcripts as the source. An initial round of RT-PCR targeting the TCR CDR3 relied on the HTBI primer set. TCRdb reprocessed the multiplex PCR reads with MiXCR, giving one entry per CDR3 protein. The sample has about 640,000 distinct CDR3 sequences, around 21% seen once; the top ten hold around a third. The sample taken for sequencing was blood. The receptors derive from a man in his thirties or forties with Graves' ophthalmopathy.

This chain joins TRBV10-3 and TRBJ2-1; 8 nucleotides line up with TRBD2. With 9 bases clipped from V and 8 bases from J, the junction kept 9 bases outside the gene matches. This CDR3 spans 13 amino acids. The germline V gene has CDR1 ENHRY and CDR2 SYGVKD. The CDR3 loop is CAIEREIGYEQFF. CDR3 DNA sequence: TGTGCCATAGAGCGGGAGATTGGGTATGAGCAGTTCTTC.

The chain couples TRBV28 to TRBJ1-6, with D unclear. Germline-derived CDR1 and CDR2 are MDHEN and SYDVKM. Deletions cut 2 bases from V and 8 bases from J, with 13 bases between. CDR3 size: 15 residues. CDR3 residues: CASSLSEIAHSPLHF. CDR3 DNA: TGTGCCAGCAGTTTAAGTGAGATAGCCCATTCACCCCTCCACTTT. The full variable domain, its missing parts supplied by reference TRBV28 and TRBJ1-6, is DVKVTQSSRYLVKRTGEKVFLECVQDMDHENMFWYRQDPGLGLRLIYFSYDVKMKEKGDIPEGYSVSREKKERFSLILESASTNQTSMYLCASSLSEIAHSPLHFGNGTRLTVT.

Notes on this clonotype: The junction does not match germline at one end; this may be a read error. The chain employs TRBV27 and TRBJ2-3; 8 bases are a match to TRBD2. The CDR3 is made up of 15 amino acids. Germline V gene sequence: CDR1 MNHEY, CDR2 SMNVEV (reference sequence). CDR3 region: CASTPGGGSTDTHYF. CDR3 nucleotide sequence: TGTGCCAGCACCCCGGGAGGGGGTAGCACAGATACGCATTATTTT.

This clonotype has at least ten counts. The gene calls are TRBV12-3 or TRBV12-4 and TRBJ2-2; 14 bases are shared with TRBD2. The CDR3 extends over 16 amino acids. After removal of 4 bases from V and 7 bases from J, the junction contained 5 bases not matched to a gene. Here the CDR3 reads CASSSTSGRVNGELFF. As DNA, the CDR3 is TGTGCCAGCAGTTCGACTAGCGGGAGGGTTAACGGGGAGCTGTTTTTT.

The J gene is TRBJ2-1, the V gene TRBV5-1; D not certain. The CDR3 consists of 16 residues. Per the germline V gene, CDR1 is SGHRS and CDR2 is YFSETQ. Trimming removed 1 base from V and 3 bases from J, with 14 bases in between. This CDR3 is CASSLFYSSFYNEQFF. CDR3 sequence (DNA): TGCGCCAGCAGCTTGTTCTACTCCTCGTTCTACAATGAGCAGTTCTTC.

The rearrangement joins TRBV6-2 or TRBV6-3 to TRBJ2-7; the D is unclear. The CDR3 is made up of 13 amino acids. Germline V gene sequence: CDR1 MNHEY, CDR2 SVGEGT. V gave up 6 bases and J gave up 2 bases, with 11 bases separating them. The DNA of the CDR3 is TGTGCCAGCAGACTGACACCTACCTACGAGCAGTACTTC. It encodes CASRLTPTYEQYF.

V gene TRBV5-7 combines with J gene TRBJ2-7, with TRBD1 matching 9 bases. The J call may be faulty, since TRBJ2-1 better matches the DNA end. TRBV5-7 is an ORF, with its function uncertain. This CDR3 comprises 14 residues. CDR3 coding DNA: TGTGCCAGCAGCTCGACGAATCCGGGACAGGGGCAGTTCTTC. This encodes CASSSTNPGQGQFF.

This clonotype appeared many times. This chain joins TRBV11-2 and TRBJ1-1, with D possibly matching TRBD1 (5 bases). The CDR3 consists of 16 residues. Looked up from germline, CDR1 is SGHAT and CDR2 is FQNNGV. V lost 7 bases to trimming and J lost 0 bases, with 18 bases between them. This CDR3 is CASIPINRGVNTEAFF. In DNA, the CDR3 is TGTGCCAGCATCCCTATTAATCGGGGCGTGAACACTGAAGCTTTCTTT.

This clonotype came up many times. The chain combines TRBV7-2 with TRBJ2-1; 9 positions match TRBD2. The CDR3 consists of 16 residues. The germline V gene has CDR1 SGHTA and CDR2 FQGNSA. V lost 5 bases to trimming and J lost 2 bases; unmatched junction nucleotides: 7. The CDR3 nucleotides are TGTGCCAGCAGCATTTCTAGCGGGGCTGCCTACAATGAGCAGTTCTTC. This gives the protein CASSISSGAAYNEQFF.